The clone carrying this T cell receptor (beta chain) appeared a few times. The antigen is unknown. The trim removed 1 base at V and 4 bases at J, leaving 7 bases unmatched. Germline V gene data show CDR1 as SEHNR and CDR2 as FQNEAQ (reference sequence). This CDR3 has 16 residues. The data are from a study of cytomegalovirus exposure and HLA in healthy donors. Study-level findings and limits: Looking again later, the authors saw that most CMV-associated TCR beta chains seemed HLA-restricted.

The PCR was carried out with 60 Vbeta primers and 13 Jbeta primers. The assay was immunoSEQ multiplex PCR, and TCRdb's table has in-frame clones only and misses some. The repertoire consists of 85,000 to 130,000 clones, with roughly two thirds occurring once and the leading ten covering less than 3%. The receptor was isolated from a female donor in good health and CMV-seronegative. The chain combines TRBV7-9 with TRBJ1-1; 9 bases agree with TRBD1. Sequencing was done on a sample of PBMCs. This CDR3 reads CASSLGTSTGGTEAFF. The CDR3 DNA sequence: TGTGCCAGCAGCTTAGGAACTTCGACAGGGGGCACTGAAGCTTTCTTT. The variable domain in full, completed from reference TRBV7-9 and TRBJ1-1, reads DTGVSQNPRHKITKRGQNVTFRCDPISEHNRLYWYRQTLGQGPEFLTYFQNEAQLEKSRLLSDRFSAERPKGSFSTLEIQRTEQGDSAMYLCASSLGTSTGGTEAFFGQGTRLTVV.